This TCR beta chain was captured in a study of a mutant IDH1 vaccine in newly diagnosed glioma (dated by TCRdb to about 2021). Looking at the study overall: Across visits V03 through V10, patients got a total of eight vaccinations, given in weeks 1, 3, 5, 7, 11, 15, 19 and 23. Vaccination was initiated 4-6 weeks after radiotherapy alone, or concurrently with temozolomide cycles in the chemotherapy-containing groups. Of the approximately 33 patients who were treated, around 62% were male and roughly 38% were female, and the mean age was around 43 years. Before enrollment, patients had received standard therapy of radiotherapy alone, temozolomide alone, or radiochemotherapy with temozolomide; most received the combination. Peripheral blood was drawn at six visits: V03 (baseline), V05, V07, V10, V12 and V13. Longitudinal TCRB deep sequencing was done for fewer than 30 treated patients, wherever samples were available for exploratory analyses.

The time point label of this sample denotes: week 23, last vaccination. A 20-mer mutant IDH1 peptide at 300 micrograms in Montanide made up each vaccine dose, which was injected subcutaneously together with topical imiquimod. The donors had newly diagnosed IDH1-mutant astrocytomas of WHO grade 3 or 4 that showed loss of nuclear ATRX. The samples were drawn from NOA16, a multicentre, single-arm, open-label phase I trial in Germany that tested a mutant IDH1 peptide vaccine in humans for the first time. The DNeasy Blood and Tissue Kit was used to extract genomic DNA from EDTA blood for TCRB sequencing. The table lists this clone with a count of one. It has no known antigen specificity. Base qualities are not at hand, and no much larger clone is one base apart. Library prep was done by the immunoSEQ multiplex PCR assay. Rearranged TCR beta chain sequences were amplified using the hsTCRB Kit according to the manufacturer's protocol. An Illumina MiSeq was used to sequence the TCRB libraries. Turning to the authors' computational methods: Demultiplexing, trimming and gene mapping were performed with the kit vendor's proprietary platform. TCRdb carries this immuneACCESS record with in-frame sequences only. Its versions omit some clonotypes, under half of them owing to an unresolved V gene in the studies checked, with the rest unexplained. V and J calls plus clone size are reproduced from that table; the DNA served to infer D and trimming. For this sample there are 25,000 to 30,000 clones; roughly 80% appear just once. The top ten clones comprise roughly 18% of the sample.

Points the paper makes about the study in general: Across multiple MHC alleles, vaccine-induced immune responses were seen in around 93% of patients. Availability determined which PBMC samples were chosen for TCRB deep sequencing. According to the authors, sample limitations meant that analyses of patient blood samples could not be reproduced. Pseudoprogression seemed to be unrelated to changes in the top peripheral T cell clonotypes found by TCRB sequencing.

V is shortened by 4 bases, J by 7 bases, and the region joining them spans 10 bases. The CDR3 runs 12 residues from the cysteine to the phenylalanine. The only DNA kept is the CDR3, 36 bases in frame from the first base. Via the germline V gene (reference sequence), CDR1 is SEHNR and CDR2 FQNEAQ. This receptor was obtained from a woman aged 25 to 45 with glioma. The input for sequencing was PBMCs, taken from a glioma patient whose treatment included an IDH1 peptide vaccine. The rearrangement joined TRBV7-9 to TRBJ1-2, with no confident D gene call. The CDR3 sequence is CASSSVDPGYTF. The DNA is TGTGCCAGCAGCTCCGTGGATCCTGGCTACACCTTC.